Detailed here is one T cell receptor (beta chain). What it binds is not known. This sample was included in a study of siplizumab effects on memory and regulatory T cells. Study-level results: To unstimulated subsets, only a minor fraction of alloreactive clones could be mapped.

Trimming took 5 bases from V and 2 from J; bases not matched to a gene: 4. The CDR3 has 13 residues. In germline, CDR1 is SQVTM, CDR2 ANQGSEA. Sequenced by immunoSEQ multiplex PCR; TCRdb stores in-frame clones only, minus some. The sample includes tens of thousands of clones, less than 85% of them seen just once. The sample taken for sequencing was memory CD4+ T cells sorted from blood. This rearrangement joins TRBV29-1 to TRBJ1-2, with 8 nucleotides matching TRBD1. The clonotype originates from a human donor in good health. CDR3 sequence reads: CSVSTGENYGYTF. The CDR3 nucleotides read TGCAGCGTTTCGACAGGGGAGAACTATGGCTACACCTTC.